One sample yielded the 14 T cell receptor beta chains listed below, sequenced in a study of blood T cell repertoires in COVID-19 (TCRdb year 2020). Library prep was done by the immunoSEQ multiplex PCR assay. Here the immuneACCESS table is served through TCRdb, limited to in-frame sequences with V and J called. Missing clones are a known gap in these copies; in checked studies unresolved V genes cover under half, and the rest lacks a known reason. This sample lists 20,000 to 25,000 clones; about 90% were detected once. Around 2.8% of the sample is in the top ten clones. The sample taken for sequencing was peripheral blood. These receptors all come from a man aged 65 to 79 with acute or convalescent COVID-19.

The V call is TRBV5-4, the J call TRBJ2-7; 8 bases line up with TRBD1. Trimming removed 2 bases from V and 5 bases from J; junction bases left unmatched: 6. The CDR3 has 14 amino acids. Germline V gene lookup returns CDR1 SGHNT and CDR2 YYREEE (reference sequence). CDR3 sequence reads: CASSFVDREDEQYF. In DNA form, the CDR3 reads TGTGCCAGCAGCTTCGTGGACAGGGAAGACGAGCAGTACTTC.

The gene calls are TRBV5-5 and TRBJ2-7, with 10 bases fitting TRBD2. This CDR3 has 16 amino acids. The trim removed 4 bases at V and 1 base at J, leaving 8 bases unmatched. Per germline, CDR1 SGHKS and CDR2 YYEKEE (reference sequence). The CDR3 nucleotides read TGTGCCAGCAGCGTGGATGCTAGCGGGGGATCCTACGAGCAGTACTTC. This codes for CASSVDASGGSYEQYF.

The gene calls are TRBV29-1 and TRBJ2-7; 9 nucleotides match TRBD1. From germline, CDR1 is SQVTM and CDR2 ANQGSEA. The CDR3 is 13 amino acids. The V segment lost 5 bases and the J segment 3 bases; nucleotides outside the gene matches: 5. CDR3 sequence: CSVRQGGIYEQYF. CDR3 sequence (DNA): TGCAGCGTTAGACAGGGGGGAATCTACGAGCAGTACTTC.

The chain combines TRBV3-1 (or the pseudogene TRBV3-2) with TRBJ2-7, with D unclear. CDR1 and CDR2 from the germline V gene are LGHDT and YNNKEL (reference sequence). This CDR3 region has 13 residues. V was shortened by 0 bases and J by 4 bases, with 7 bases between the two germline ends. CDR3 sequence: CASSQEPGYEQYF. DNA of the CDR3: TGTGCCAGCAGCCAAGAGCCAGGTTACGAGCAGTACTTC.

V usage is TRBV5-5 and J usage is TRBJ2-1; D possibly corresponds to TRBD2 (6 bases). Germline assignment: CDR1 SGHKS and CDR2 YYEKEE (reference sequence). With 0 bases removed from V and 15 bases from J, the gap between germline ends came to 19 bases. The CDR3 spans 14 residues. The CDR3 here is CASSLGGAGGIPFF. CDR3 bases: TGTGCCAGCAGCTTGGGTGGGGCTGGGGGGATTCCGTTCTTC. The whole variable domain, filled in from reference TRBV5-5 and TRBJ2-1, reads DAGVTQSPTHLIKTRGQQVTLRCSPISGHKSVSWYQQVLGQGPQFIFQYYEKEERGRGNFPDRFSARQFPNYSSELNVNALLLGDSALYLCASSLGGAGGIPFFGPGTRLTVL.

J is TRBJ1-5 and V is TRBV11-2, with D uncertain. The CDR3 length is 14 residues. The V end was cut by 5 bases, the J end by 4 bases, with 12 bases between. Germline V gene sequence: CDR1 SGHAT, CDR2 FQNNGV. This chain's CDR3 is CASSPMGQNQPQHF. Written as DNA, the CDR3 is TGTGCCAGCAGCCCTATGGGCCAAAATCAGCCCCAGCATTTT.

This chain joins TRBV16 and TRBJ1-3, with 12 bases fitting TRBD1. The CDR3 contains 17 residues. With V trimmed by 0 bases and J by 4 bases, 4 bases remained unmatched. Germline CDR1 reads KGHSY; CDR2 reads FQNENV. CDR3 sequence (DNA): TGTGCCAGCAGCCAATCCGGGACAGGGGGCATCGGAAACACCATATATTTT. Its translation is CASSQSGTGGIGNTIYF.

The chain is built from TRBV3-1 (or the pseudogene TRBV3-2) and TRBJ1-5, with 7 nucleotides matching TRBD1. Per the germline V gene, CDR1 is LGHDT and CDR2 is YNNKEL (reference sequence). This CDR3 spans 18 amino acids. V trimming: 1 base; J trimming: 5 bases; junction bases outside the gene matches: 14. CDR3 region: CASSQVHPTGRVHQPQHF. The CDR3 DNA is TGTGCCAGCAGCCAAGTTCACCCGACAGGGCGGGTCCATCAGCCCCAGCATTTT.

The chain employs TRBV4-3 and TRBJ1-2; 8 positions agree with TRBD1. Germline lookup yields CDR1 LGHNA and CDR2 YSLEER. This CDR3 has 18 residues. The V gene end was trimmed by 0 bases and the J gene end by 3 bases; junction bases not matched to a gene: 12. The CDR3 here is CASSQDGQGGGIDYGYTF. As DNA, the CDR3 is TGCGCCAGCAGCCAAGATGGACAGGGTGGGGGAATTGACTATGGCTACACCTTC.

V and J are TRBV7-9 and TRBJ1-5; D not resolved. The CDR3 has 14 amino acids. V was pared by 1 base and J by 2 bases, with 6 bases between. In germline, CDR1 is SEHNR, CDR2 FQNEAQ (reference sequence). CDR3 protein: CASSLGSGNQPQHF. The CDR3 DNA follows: TGTGCCAGCAGCTTAGGTTCTGGCAATCAGCCCCAGCATTTT.

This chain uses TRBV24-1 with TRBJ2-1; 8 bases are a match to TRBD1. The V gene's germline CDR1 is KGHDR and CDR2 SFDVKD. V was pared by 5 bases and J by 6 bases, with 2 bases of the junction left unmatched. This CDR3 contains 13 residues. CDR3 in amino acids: CATSGTGLNEQFF. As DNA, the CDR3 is TGTGCCACCAGTGGGACAGGGCTCAATGAGCAGTTCTTC.

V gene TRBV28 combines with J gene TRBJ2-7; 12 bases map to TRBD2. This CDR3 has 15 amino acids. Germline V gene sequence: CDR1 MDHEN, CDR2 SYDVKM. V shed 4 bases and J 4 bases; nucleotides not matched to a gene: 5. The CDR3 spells CASSSTSGGRYEQYF. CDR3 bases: TGTGCCAGCAGTTCGACTAGCGGGGGTAGGTACGAGCAGTACTTC.

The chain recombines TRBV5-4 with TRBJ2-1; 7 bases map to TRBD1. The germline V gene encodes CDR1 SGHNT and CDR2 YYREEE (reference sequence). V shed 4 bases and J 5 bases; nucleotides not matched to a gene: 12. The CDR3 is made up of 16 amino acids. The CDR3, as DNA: TGTGCCAGCAGCCGACGCGACAGGGACCTGAACAATGAGCAGTTCTTC. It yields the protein CASSRRDRDLNNEQFF.

CDR3: CASSVGLAVSTDTQYF. The CDR3 nucleotides read TGTGCCAGCAGCGTAGGCCTAGCGGTAAGCACAGATACGCAGTATTTT. This sequence joins TRBV9 and TRBJ2-3, with 7 nucleotides matching TRBD2. V dropped 0 bases and J dropped 0; count of bases not matched to a gene: 4. The CDR3 has 16 residues. Germline-derived CDR1 and CDR2 are SGDLS and YYNGEE.